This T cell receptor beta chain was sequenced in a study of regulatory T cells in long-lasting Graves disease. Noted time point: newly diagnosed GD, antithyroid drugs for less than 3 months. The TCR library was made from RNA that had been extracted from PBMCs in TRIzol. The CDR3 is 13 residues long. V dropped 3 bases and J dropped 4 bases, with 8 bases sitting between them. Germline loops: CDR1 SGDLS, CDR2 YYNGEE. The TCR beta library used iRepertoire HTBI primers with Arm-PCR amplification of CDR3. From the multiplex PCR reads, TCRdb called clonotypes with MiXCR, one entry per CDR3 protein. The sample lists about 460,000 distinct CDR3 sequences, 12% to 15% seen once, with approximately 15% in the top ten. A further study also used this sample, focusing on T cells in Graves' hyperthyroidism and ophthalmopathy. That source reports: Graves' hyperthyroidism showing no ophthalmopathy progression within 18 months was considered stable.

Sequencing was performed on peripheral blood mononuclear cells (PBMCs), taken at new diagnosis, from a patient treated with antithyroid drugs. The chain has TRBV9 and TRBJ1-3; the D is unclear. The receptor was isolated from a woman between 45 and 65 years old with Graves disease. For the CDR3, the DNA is TGTGCCAGCAGCGAGTCGACAGGAAACACCATATATTTT. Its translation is CASSESTGNTIYF.